Here is one T cell receptor (beta chain) with its context. The antigen this receptor binds is unknown. No base-level quality is on record; no much larger clone is a single base apart. Collaborating institutions collected whole blood in K2EDTA tubes following their own protocols. For TCRbeta analysis, collaborators shipped samples in one of three forms: frozen whole blood, isolated PBMCs, or DNA extracted from either of those sample types. The data derive from a study of blood T cell repertoires in COVID-19 (dated by TCRdb to about 2020). Broadly, across the study: Samples covering the acute and convalescent phases of COVID-19 were provided by collaborators in the United States, Italy and Spain. The material from the prospective study consisted of cDNA or gDNA derived from T cells, B-cell-depleted T cells, or PBMCs. The samples were drawn from two sources: the first 160 participants of the ongoing ImmuneRACE study, and approximately 1,300 subjects contributed by 6 global collaborators. The dataset comprised deeply sampled blood TCRbeta repertoires from subjects exposed to, actively infected with, or recovered from COVID-19. Where HLA class I and class II types were available, the types were taken from metadata supplied by the sample provider, not from assay-based typing. The sample metadata nearly always contained a de-identified subject ID, COVID-19 status, age in years and sex. The repertoires were released in a freely available public database intended as a resource for research on the immune response to SARS-CoV-2.

Reading from cysteine to phenylalanine, the CDR3 counts 14 amino acids. Only the CDR3 region is kept as DNA, spanning 42 bases read in frame from base 1. Trimming accounts for 6 bases at V and 6 bases at J, while the number of junction bases matched to no gene is 8. CDR1 and CDR2 are read off the germline V gene as ENHRY and SYGVKD. TCRbeta CDR3 regions were amplified from genomic DNA using the immunoSEQ Assay, a bias-controlled multiplex PCR. In the original analysis: Within the assay, amplification of reference gene primers was used to estimate how many nucleated cells each sample contained. To quantify the absolute abundance of each unique TCRbeta CDR3 rearrangement, sequence reads were collapsed and filtered. For each sample, productive Simpson clonality was calculated as the square root of Simpson's diversity index across productive rearrangements. Sourced from immuneACCESS, this table was stored by TCRdb with only in-frame sequences that have V and J called. A share of the clones is absent; for the studies checked, an unresolved V gene accounts for under half, and the remainder has no known explanation. V, J and clone size reflect that table, while D and trimming were determined from the DNA. A total of some 15,000 clones appear in this sample, roughly 89% of them only once. The biggest ten clones account for about 4.5% of the sample.

On the study overall, not on this receptor specifically: The quantity of clinical and demographic metadata differed by source and by participant and was supplied without curation.

The sample consisted of peripheral blood. The receptor chain draws on TRBV10-3 and TRBJ2-5; 9 of the junction bases match TRBD1. This receptor was identified in a man aged 60 to 69 with active COVID-19. The nucleotide sequence is TGTGCCATCAGGGATGACAGGGGGAGGCAGACCCAGTACTTC. Protein translation: CAIRDDRGRQTQYF.